The rows below give T cell receptor beta chains drawn from one sample of a study of T cell repertoires and Cas9 in healthy adults. Clones were read by immunoSEQ multiplex PCR, and TCRdb kept only the in-frame ones, dropping some. Among about 20,000 clones listed, less than 95% were seen once. The sequenced material came from CD4+ effector T cells (CD127+, CD25-, CD137-, CD154-) from PBMCs; culture status not recorded. The source of these receptors is a human donor in good health. Each CDR3 is given with its conserved first and last residue. The D gene is left open where the match is weak. Not all rows give a size; the values are once, few, many and, for expanded clones, a class.

v_call,j_call,clone_size,d_call,cdr3_nt,cdr3_aa
TRBV5-1,TRBJ2-1,NA,NA,TGCGCCAGCAGCTTGGGGGGCTCCAACTACAATGAGCAGTTCTTC,CASSLGGSNYNEQFF
TRBV2,TRBJ2-5,NA,NA,TGTGCCAGCAGTGTAACAGAAGAGACCCAGTACTTC,CASSVTEETQYF
TRBV19,TRBJ2-5,NA,NA,TGTGCCAGTAGTCCGCCCTCGACAGTAATCCAGTACTTC,CASSPPSTVIQYF
TRBV6-5,TRBJ2-3,NA,NA,TGTGCCAGCAGTTACTCGAATACGCAGTATTTT,CASSYSNTQYF
TRBV27,TRBJ2-2,NA,TRBD1,TGTGCCAGCACCGCGGACAGGCGGGACACCGGGGAGCTGTTTTTT,CASTADRRDTGELFF
TRBV6-1,TRBJ1-1,NA,TRBD1,TGTGCCAGCAGTTTTGACAGGGGCCCTAACACTGAAGCTTTCTTT,CASSFDRGPNTEAFF
TRBV19,TRBJ2-3,few,NA,TGTGCCAGTAGACAATCAGGGGATACGCAGTATTTT,CASRQSGDTQYF
TRBV18,TRBJ2-3,NA,TRBD2,TGTGCCAGCTCACCACCGGGGGGGAGACTGTTAATCACAGATACGCAGTATTTT,CASSPPGGRLLITDTQYF
TRBV5-1,TRBJ1-3,NA,NA,TGCGCCAGCAGGGAGCAGACCGGGACAAGTGGAAACACCATATATTTT,CASREQTGTSGNTIYF
TRBV6-5,TRBJ2-7,NA,NA,TGTGCCAGCGCTGAGGGGGGGAGATACGAGCAGTACTTC,CASAEGGRYEQYF
TRBV19,TRBJ1-2,NA,TRBD1,TGTGCCAGTAGTCCACTAGGAGGACAGGGGCCCATCTATGGCTACACCTTC,CASSPLGGQGPIYGYTF
TRBV19,TRBJ1-3,NA,NA,TGTGCCAGTAGCCATGCGGCAGCCGGAAACACCATATATTTT,CASSHAAAGNTIYF
TRBV7-3,TRBJ2-3,once,NA,TGTGCCAGCAGCTCCACAGATACGCAGTATTTT,CASSSTDTQYF
TRBV5-4,TRBJ2-3,few,TRBD2,TGTGCCAGCAGAAGAGCGGGAGTTGGAACAGATACGCAGTATTTT,CASRRAGVGTDTQYF
TRBV18,TRBJ1-6,NA,NA,TGTGCCAGCTCACCAGGGGCAAATTCACCCCTCCACTTT,CASSPGANSPLHF
TRBV15,TRBJ1-1,NA,TRBD1,TGTGCCACCAGCAGACCCTTAAGACAGGGGACTGAAGCTTTCTTT,CATSRPLRQGTEAFF
TRBV9,TRBJ2-1,NA,TRBD2,TGTGCCAGCAGCGTCCAAGCGGGAGATTCTGGCGAGCAGTTCTTC,CASSVQAGDSGEQFF
TRBV18,TRBJ2-7,NA,TRBD1,TGTGCCAGCTCACCAGGGATCGGCAGGGGGCCCTACGAGCAGTACTTC,CASSPGIGRGPYEQYF
TRBV28,TRBJ2-2,NA,NA,TGTGCCAGCAGTTTGGCGGTTCAGAACACCGGGGAGCTGTTTTTT,CASSLAVQNTGELFF
TRBV18,TRBJ2-3,NA,NA,TGTGCCAGCTCACCACCAGCAGGGCGGGAAGATACGCAGTATTTT,CASSPPAGREDTQYF
TRBV2,TRBJ1-5,NA,TRBD1,TGTGCCAGCAGTGGACAGGGGAATAGCAATCAGCCCCAGCATTTT,CASSGQGNSNQPQHF
TRBV29-1,TRBJ2-1,NA,TRBD1,TGCAGCGTTGCTGGTCCCGGGACAGGGGGGTACAATGAGCAGTTCTTC,CSVAGPGTGGYNEQFF
TRBV6-1,TRBJ1-1,few,NA,TGTGCCAGCACGAGCTCCGGGGGCCCCACTGAAGCTTTCTTT,CASTSSGGPTEAFF
TRBV7-3,TRBJ2-6,NA,TRBD1,TGTGCCAGCAGCTCCGGACAGGGCAGCTTGACTTTC,CASSSGQGSLTF
TRBV7-9,TRBJ2-1,NA,NA,TGTGCCAGCTTCCTAGGGGGGGAAAGGGAGCAGTTCTTC,CASFLGGEREQFF
TRBV10-3,TRBJ1-1,once,NA,TGTGCCATCAGTGGATCAGGGTTTCGCATTATGAACACTGAAGCTTTCTTT,CAISGSGFRIMNTEAFF
TRBV5-6,TRBJ2-7,NA,NA,TGTGCCAGCAGCTTGGGGGGTACCGAGCAGTACTTC,CASSLGGTEQYF
TRBV2,TRBJ1-1,NA,NA,TGTGCCAGCAGTGAACAGCTCATGAACACTGAAGCTTTCTTT,CASSEQLMNTEAFF
TRBV27,TRBJ1-6,NA,NA,TGTGCCAGCCGACCCGGGGGGATCTCCTATAATTCACCCCTCCACTTT,CASRPGGISYNSPLHF
TRBV2,TRBJ2-7,NA,TRBD1,TGTGCCAGCAGATATGGACAGGGCTCCGAGCAGTACTTC,CASRYGQGSEQYF
TRBV6-1,TRBJ2-1,NA,NA,TGTGCCAGCTCCGTCTACAATGAGCAGTTCTTC,CASSVYNEQFF
TRBV6-5,TRBJ1-1,NA,NA,TGTGCCAGCAGTGAAGGGGCGCCAAGGGGAGCTTTCTTT,CASSEGAPRGAFF
TRBV4-3,TRBJ2-7,NA,NA,TGCGCCAGCAGCCAAGAGATAGGGGACGGCGAGCAGTACTTC,CASSQEIGDGEQYF
TRBV2,TRBJ1-1,NA,NA,TGTGCCAGCAGTGGCCGAGTTTCGGGCACTGAAGCTTTCTTT,CASSGRVSGTEAFF
TRBV19,TRBJ1-2,few,TRBD1,TGTGCCAGTACCATAACAGGGGGCGGTGGCTACACCTTC,CASTITGGGGYTF
TRBV7-9,TRBJ2-2,NA,NA,TGTGCCAGCAGCTTAGACCCGGGCGGGGAGCTGTTTTTT,CASSLDPGGELFF
TRBV18,TRBJ2-1,NA,NA,TGTGCCAGCTCACCGTCCGGGGGGCCCTACAATGAGCAGTTCTTC,CASSPSGGPYNEQFF
TRBV5-4,TRBJ1-1,NA,NA,TGTGCCAGCAGCTTGGCCGCGGGGAACACTGAAGCTTTCTTT,CASSLAAGNTEAFF
TRBV19,TRBJ1-4,NA,TRBD1,TGTGCCAGTAGTGTGACAGGGTCCTATGAAAAACTGTTTTTT,CASSVTGSYEKLFF
TRBV28,TRBJ2-5,NA,TRBD2,TGTGCCAGCAGTTTCATGCGGGGACTACACTTC,CASSFMRGLHF
TRBV6-5,TRBJ2-5,NA,NA,TGTGCCAGCAGTTACTCAAGCGCGGGCGAGACCCAGTACTTC,CASSYSSAGETQYF
TRBV2,TRBJ2-6,NA,NA,TGTGCCAGCAGTGAAGGGACCCAAGGGGCCAACGTCCTGACTTTC,CASSEGTQGANVLTF
TRBV5-1,TRBJ2-3,NA,TRBD1,TGCGCCAGCGCGGAGACAGGGGCGTCAGATACGCAGTATTTT,CASAETGASDTQYF
TRBV7-2,TRBJ1-2,NA,NA,TGTGCCAGCAGCTTAGTACGGGGAACTACTAACTATGGCTACACCTTC,CASSLVRGTTNYGYTF
TRBV28,TRBJ1-2,NA,TRBD1,TGTGCCAGCAGTTCGTCAGGGGGCGCGAGCTATGGCTACACCTTC,CASSSSGGASYGYTF
TRBV4-1,TRBJ1-2,NA,NA,TGCGCCAGCAGCCAAGGAGGGGAAAAAGGCTACACCTTC,CASSQGGEKGYTF
TRBV5-1,TRBJ1-3,once,NA,TGCGCCAGCAGCTTGGAGGCCTTAACAGGGTTTGGAAACACCATATATTTT,CASSLEALTGFGNTIYF
TRBV6-6,TRBJ2-7,NA,NA,TGTGCCAGCAGTGACAGGAAATCCTACGAGCAGTACTTC,CASSDRKSYEQYF
TRBV9,TRBJ2-2,NA,TRBD1,TGTGCCAGCAGCGTGACAGGGGAAGCGTCCGGGGAGCTGTTTTTT,CASSVTGEASGELFF
TRBV7-2,TRBJ1-1,NA,NA,TGTGCCAGCAGCTCCCAGATGAACACTGAAGCTTTCTTT,CASSSQMNTEAFF
TRBV7-2,TRBJ2-7,NA,TRBD2,TGTGCCAGCAGCTTAGTGGTTGGAGCGGGAGGGGTGGGGGAGCAGTACTTC,CASSLVVGAGGVGEQYF
TRBV5-4,TRBJ1-2,NA,NA,TGTGCCAGCAGCTTGGGCCCTAACTATGGCTACACCTTC,CASSLGPNYGYTF
TRBV5-1,TRBJ1-5,NA,TRBD1,TGCGCCAGCAGCTGGGACAGGGGGCTTTTGAGGGAAAAGTTGAGGAATCAGCCCCAGCATTTT,CASSWDRGLLREKLRNQPQHF
TRBV14,TRBJ1-2,NA,NA,TGTGCCAGCAGCCCCCCCGAGACAATTAACTATGGCTACACCTTC,CASSPPETINYGYTF
TRBV6-4,TRBJ1-6,once,TRBD1,TGTGCCAGCAGAAACAGGACAGGGACGAATTCACCCCTCCACTTT,CASRNRTGTNSPLHF
TRBV7-9,TRBJ2-2,NA,TRBD2,TGTGCCAGCAGCCCGCTAGCGGGAGGGGCAACCGGGGAGCTGTTTTTT,CASSPLAGGATGELFF
TRBV28,TRBJ1-5,NA,NA,TGTGCCAGCAGTTGGACGGGGGGAGGCTTAAATCAGCCCCAGCATTTT,CASSWTGGGLNQPQHF
TRBV28,TRBJ2-6,NA,NA,TGTGCCAGCGCCCCCCCCAGGTCTTACGGGGACACTCGTGGGGCCAACGTCCTGACTTTC,CASAPPRSYGDTRGANVLTF
TRBV30,TRBJ1-5,NA,TRBD1,TGTGCCTGGAATGAAGGACAGGGGGGACAGCCCCAGCATTTT,CAWNEGQGGQPQHF